The entry below describes one TCR beta chain. The data originate from a study of blood T cell repertoires in COVID-19. Study summary: The United States, Italy and Spain provided the acute and convalescent COVID-19 samples. From T cells, B-cell-depleted T cells, or PBMCs came the material, which was cDNA or gDNA.

In the source study's methods: Estimation of nucleated cell counts relied on the amplification of reference gene primers. The method was immunoSEQ multiplex PCR; TCRdb's version includes in-frame clones alone and lacks a portion of them. The D gene and trimming were derived from the DNA, and the V and J assignments and clone size from that table. The repertoire holds under 140,000 clones, with less than 85% as singletons. CDR3 length: 14 amino acids. Germline V gives CDR1 MNHEY, CDR2 SVGAGI. The ends were cut back, 10 bases at V and 0 bases at J, with 13 bases in the middle. Material for sequencing was peripheral blood. The source of this sequence is a woman over 75 with acute or convalescent COVID-19. J is TRBJ1-3 and V is TRBV6-5, with D uncertain. The CDR3 spells CATNPRFSGNTIYF. The CDR3, as DNA: TGTGCCACCAACCCCAGGTTCTCTGGAAACACCATATATTTT.